This passage covers 26 T cell receptor beta chains from one sample sequenced in a study of CXCR3-negative and CXCR3-positive naive CD8 T cells. The libraries of TRB cDNA were constructed through 5' RACE using UMI labels. TCRdb re-called the 5' RACE reads; every CDR3 protein appears as one record, without DNA. This listing includes fewer than 55,000 distinct CDR3 sequences. The sample was naive CXCR3- CD8+ T cells from blood. Subset here: CD45RO-CCR7+CD27+CD95- naive CD8+ T cells lacking CXCR3 (TNR3-). The source is a human donor in good health. Some clones in this sample may be carry-over from other donors' samples.

CDR3 region: CASSLKGALNTEAFF. The chain links TRBV7-2 to TRBJ1-1; TCRdb's D call, TRBD1, is unchecked because there is no DNA. CDR1 SGHTA and CDR2 FQGNSA come from the germline V gene. This CDR3 is built from 15 residues.

The gene calls are TRBV29-1 and TRBJ2-3; TCRdb selects TRBD1, and the lack of DNA leaves this call unchecked. The germline gives CDR1 SQVTM, CDR2 ANQGSEA. The CDR3 loop spans 13 amino acids. The CDR3 sequence: CSEGGRSTDTQYF.

The V and J genes are TRBV7-6 and TRBJ2-1. This CDR3 spans 15 amino acids. Germline V gene sequence: CDR1 SGHVS, CDR2 FNYEAQ. CDR3 sequence reads: CASSLQPSSYNEQFF.

The chain carries TRBV7-8 and TRBJ1-1. This CDR3 is 15 amino acids long. Germline loops: CDR1 SGHVS, CDR2 FQNEAQ. CDR3 residues: CASSLRQGASTEAFF.

The chain couples TRBV29-1 to TRBJ1-2; there is no DNA to check the TCRdb D call of TRBD1. CDR1 SQVTM and CDR2 ANQGSEA come from the germline V gene. The CDR3 is 12 residues long. CDR3 protein: CSVDRGDYGYTF. The variable domain in full, completed from reference TRBV29-1 and TRBJ1-2, reads SAVISQKPSRDICQRGTSLTIQCQVDSQVTMMFWYRQQPGQSLTLIATANQGSEATYESGFVIDKFPISRPNLTFSTLTVSNMSPEDSSIYLCSVDRGDYGYTFGSGTRLTVV.

This sequence joins TRBV21-1 and TRBJ2-1; TCRdb's D call, TRBD1, is unchecked because there is no DNA. TRBV21-1 is labeled a pseudogene. This CDR3 is 20 amino acids long. This CDR3 is CASSKVPGGGSASSYNEQFF.

The chain has TRBV6-5 and TRBJ2-5; no DNA is available, so the TRBD2 call from TCRdb remains unchecked. The CDR3 runs 17 residues. The V gene's germline CDR1 is MNHEY and CDR2 SVGAGI. CDR3 region: CASSFRGGLAGEETQYF.

The J gene is TRBJ2-7, the V gene TRBV14; TCRdb proposes TRBD1, but this gene call is untestable without DNA. Germline V gives CDR1 SGHDN, CDR2 FVKESK. The CDR3 totals 13 residues. Here the CDR3 reads CASSQGQGSEQYF.

CDR3 loop: CASSPLVGNQPQHF. The rearrangement uses TRBV7-8 and TRBJ1-5; TCRdb gives TRBD1 as the D gene, but with no DNA this cannot be confirmed. CDR1 is SGHVS, CDR2 FQNEAQ, per germline. This CDR3 is built from 14 residues.

This clonotype is labeled medium-sized based on frequency. The chain couples TRBV11-2 to TRBJ2-5; TCRdb designates TRBD1, a call that cannot be tested without DNA. Germline CDR1 and CDR2: SGHAT and FQNNGV. This CDR3 spans 11 amino acids. The CDR3 is CASTPGETQYF.

The chain is built from TRBV5-5 and TRBJ1-1; TCRdb selects TRBD1, and the lack of DNA leaves this call unchecked. The CDR3 has 15 amino acids. Germline V gives CDR1 SGHKS, CDR2 YYEKEE (reference sequence). This chain's CDR3 is CASSLTGLLNTEAFF.

V usage is TRBV5-1 and J usage is TRBJ2-1; checking the TCRdb D call of TRBD1 is not possible without DNA. CDR3 size: 16 residues. Germline V lookup: CDR1 SGHRS, CDR2 YFSETQ. CDR3 in amino acids: CASRGSGTGAYNEQFF.

This chain joins TRBV6-2 or TRBV6-3 and TRBJ1-1. This CDR3 comprises 14 residues. Germline V CDR1 and CDR2: MNHEY, SVGEGT. CDR3: CASRLPPRNTEAFF.

The gene calls are TRBV28 and TRBJ1-5. The length of the CDR3 is 14 residues. Looked up from germline, CDR1 is MDHEN and CDR2 is SYDVKM. CDR3: CASSLLYSNQPQHF.

V usage is TRBV29-1 and J usage is TRBJ2-2; TCRdb designates TRBD1, a call that cannot be tested without DNA. CDR3 length: 12 residues. CDR1 and CDR2 from the germline V gene are SQVTM and ANQGSEA. The chain's CDR3 is CSVTGWAGELFF.

The V call is TRBV7-2, the J call TRBJ2-2; TCRdb reports TRBD1, a call that lacks DNA to check it against. The CDR3 runs 13 residues. CDR1 SGHTA and CDR2 FQGNSA come from the germline V gene. The CDR3 spells CASSFSGTGELFF.

This chain connects TRBV7-9 to TRBJ2-7; TCRdb proposes TRBD1, but this gene call is untestable without DNA. The CDR3 contains 14 residues. CDR1 and CDR2 (germline): SEHNR, FQNEAQ (reference sequence). The CDR3 here is CASSLPGGGLEQYF.

The V gene is TRBV3-1, the J gene TRBJ2-6; TCRdb's D call of TRBD1 is untestable without DNA. The CDR3 sequence is 18 residues long. The germline gives CDR1 LGHDT, CDR2 YNNKEL (reference sequence). The CDR3 sequence: CASSQGDRVYSGANVLTF.

This chain's CDR3 is CASSWGTGVLNNEQFF. The V call is TRBV5-1, the J call TRBJ2-1; the D call of TRBD1 rests on TCRdb alone, since no DNA is present to check it. The germline V gene encodes CDR1 SGHRS and CDR2 YFSETQ. The CDR3 has 16 residues.

The chain carries TRBV7-3 and TRBJ2-2. The CDR3 loop spans 12 amino acids. Germline CDR1 is SGHTA and CDR2 is FQGTGA. This chain's CDR3 is CASSVNTGELFF.

The V gene is TRBV29-1, the J gene TRBJ2-1; TCRdb returns TRBD2, unconfirmable since there is no DNA. This CDR3 contains 13 residues. The germline V gene has CDR1 SQVTM and CDR2 ANQGSEA. The CDR3 here is CSSRGGGYNEQFF.

The chain combines TRBV4-2 with TRBJ2-7; as DNA is missing, the TRBD2 call by TCRdb cannot be tested. Germline V gives CDR1 LGHNA, CDR2 YNFKEQ. This CDR3 has 16 residues. CDR3 residues: CASSQVPGLGEREQYF.

The V gene is TRBV5-1, the J gene TRBJ2-1; with no DNA, the TCRdb D assignment of TRBD2 cannot be verified. The CDR3 length is 16 residues. Germline V lookup: CDR1 SGHRS, CDR2 YFSETQ. The CDR3 sequence: CASSWTRTSGENEQFF.

V usage is TRBV9 and J usage is TRBJ1-5; TCRdb's D gene call, TRBD1, goes unchecked for lack of DNA. This CDR3 has 15 amino acids. CDR1 is SGDLS, CDR2 YYNGEE, per germline. The CDR3 spells CASSPAGFSNQPQHF.

The chain is built from TRBV5-1 and TRBJ2-7. Germline assignment: CDR1 SGHRS and CDR2 YFSETQ. The CDR3 extends over 13 amino acids. CDR3 sequence reads: CASSLGGTDEQYF.

This rearrangement joins TRBV5-1 to TRBJ1-1; lacking DNA, the TRBD1 call made by TCRdb goes unchecked. CDR1 SGHRS and CDR2 YFSETQ come from the germline V gene. The CDR3 loop spans 15 amino acids. The CDR3 here is CASSGTQGAVSQAFF.